Below are 11 T cell receptor beta chains sequenced from a single sample in a study of OX40 agonist ivuxolimab in advanced cancers. TCRdb's copy holds only in-frame clones and misses some; the assay was immunoSEQ multiplex PCR. The table lists about 110,000 clones, 89% of them singletons. The sequences come from CD4+ or CD8+ T cells sorted from blood, collected in a trial of the OX40 agonist ivuxolimab. The receptor set was obtained from an adult with an advanced solid tumor such as melanoma, head and neck, liver or kidney cancer.

The chain couples TRBV6-6 to TRBJ2-5; D possibly uses TRBD1 or TRBD2 (5 bases each). This CDR3 is built from 15 residues. In germline, CDR1 is MNHNY, CDR2 SVGAGI (reference sequence). Trimming removed 0 bases from V and 5 bases from J, with 13 bases in between. CDR3 nucleotides: TGTGCCAGCAGTTACTCGAGGGGCCGGACTGAGACCCAGTACTTC. Protein product: CASSYSRGRTETQYF.

This chain joins TRBV2 and TRBJ2-4, with D possibly called TRBD1 or TRBD2 (5 bases each). Germline CDR1 reads SNHLY; CDR2 reads FYNNEI. CDR3 length equals 13 residues. Trimming took off 8 bases at V and 8 bases at J, with 16 bases between the two ends. The CDR3 nucleotides are TGTGCCAGCGTCCCAGATAGGGGAGACATTCAGTACTTC. It is translated as CASVPDRGDIQYF.

The chain couples TRBV6-1 to TRBJ1-2, with no clear D. The CDR3 contains 13 residues. Per germline, CDR1 MNHNS and CDR2 SASEGT. Trimming shortened V by 3 bases and J by 6 bases, and 11 bases separated the two germline ends. The CDR3 is CASSDSWADGYTF. For the CDR3, the DNA is TGTGCCAGCAGTGACTCCTGGGCGGATGGCTACACCTTC.

The gene calls are TRBV7-8 and TRBJ2-1, with TRBD2 identical over 8 bases. The CDR3 is 17 residues long. J gave up 8 bases and V 4 bases, and 16 bases lay outside the gene matches. Germline loops: CDR1 SGHVS, CDR2 FQNEAQ. The CDR3 protein is CASSSSGLAGVIDEQFF. For the CDR3, the DNA is TGTGCCAGCAGCTCATCCGGGCTAGCGGGTGTTATAGATGAGCAGTTCTTC.

This clone showed up just a few times. V usage is TRBV7-2 and J usage is TRBJ2-1, with TRBD2 matching 8 bases. V was clipped by 0 bases and J by 7 bases; unmatched bases: 8. Germline V gene data show CDR1 as SGHTA and CDR2 as FQGNSA. The CDR3 has 16 amino acids. CDR3 region: CASSLAGAGDLNEQFF. In DNA form, the CDR3 reads TGTGCCAGCAGCTTAGCGGGAGCGGGAGATCTTAATGAGCAGTTCTTC.

V usage is TRBV7-2 and J usage is TRBJ2-7; D is uncertain. V gave up 1 base and J gave up 9 bases, with 10 bases separating them. The CDR3 length is 12 residues. The germline V gene has CDR1 SGHTA and CDR2 FQGNSA. Here the CDR3 DNA reads TGTGCCAGCAGCTTAGAGGTGGGGTGGCAGTACTTC. Protein product: CASSLEVGWQYF.

This chain uses TRBV7-8 with TRBJ2-7; D is undetermined. V lost 8 bases to trimming and J lost 6 bases, with 11 bases between them. This CDR3 spans 11 amino acids. Germline CDR1 SGHVS, CDR2 FQNEAQ. This CDR3 reads CASSLRLEQYF. The CDR3 DNA follows: TGTGCCAGCTCCCTGAGACTCGAGCAGTACTTC.

The chain uses TRBV7-3 and TRBJ1-1, with D maybe TRBD1 (6 bases). The CDR3 is 14 residues long. Trimming cost V 5 bases and J 3 bases, with 13 bases left between them. Germline V CDR1 and CDR2: SGHTA, FQGTGA. The chain's CDR3 is CASSPRTGHTEAFF. CDR3 bases: TGTGCCAGCAGCCCTCGCACAGGGCACACTGAAGCTTTCTTT.

This clone has a single count. The chain employs TRBV7-9 and TRBJ1-1; TRBD1 might be the D (5 bases). V was shortened by 4 bases and J by 3 bases, with 12 bases between the two germline ends. Germline V gene lookup returns CDR1 SEHNR and CDR2 FQNEAQ (reference sequence). The CDR3 contains 14 residues. The DNA of the CDR3 is TGTGCCAGCAGCTCCGGGACTCCAGACACTGAAGCTTTCTTT. The encoded protein is CASSSGTPDTEAFF.

This chain joins TRBV27 and TRBJ1-5; TRBD1 aligns across 9 bases. CDR1 and CDR2 (germline): MNHEY, SMNVEV (reference sequence). The CDR3 consists of 16 residues. The J segment lost 6 bases and the V segment lost 5 bases, leaving 11 bases of the junction unmatched. Written as DNA, the CDR3 is TGTGCCAGCAGTGTCAGAAACAGGGGGCAGGCTCAGCCCCAGCATTTT. It codes for CASSVRNRGQAQPQHF.

The chain links TRBV6-6 to TRBJ1-1, with D possibly matching TRBD1 (5 bases). The length of the CDR3 is 13 residues. The germline gives CDR1 MNHNY, CDR2 SVGAGI (reference sequence). V was clipped by 7 bases and J by 1 base, with 10 bases between them. The chain's CDR3 is CASNRQKNTEAFF. The CDR3 DNA reads TGTGCCAGCAACCGACAGAAGAACACTGAAGCTTTCTTT.